This TCR beta chain is drawn from a study of cytomegalovirus exposure and HLA in healthy donors (dated by TCRdb to the late 2010s). Regarding the study in general: The 700 or so repertoires of the first cohort and the roughly 110 validation repertoires were produced on the same platform, according to a later analysis. The study combined high-throughput TCR immunosequencing, statistical association of individual TCRs with disease status, and machine learning to predict cytomegalovirus infection status. The aim of the study was to test whether cataloging public T cell receptors could identify signatures of past pathogen exposure. A separate validation cohort of roughly 120 different subjects was used in addition to the approximately 640-subject first cohort.

Overall study results and their limits: In both the original and validation cohorts, the classifier was reported to diagnose cytomegalovirus status with high specificity and sensitivity. The study listed 150 to 200 TCR beta chains as associated with cytomegalovirus. Most TCR sequences were observed very rarely across donors, whereas some public TCRs were present in many individuals. Of the cluster scores, roughly 95% were above 0 in a later analysis, which found that TCRs clustered in the first cohort also tended to co-occur in the approximately 120 validation repertoires. A later analysis had no HLA typing for the validation cohort, so co-occurrence there was scored across all 110 or so repertoires. In vitro tests confirmed that three of the cytomegalovirus-associated TCR beta chains recognize cytomegalovirus antigens. It was suggested by the authors that the approach could potentially be generalized to other disease states and immunological phenotypes.

The library was generated by the immunoSEQ multiplex PCR assay. The authors processed their data as follows. A statistical classification framework was built for diagnosing cytomegalovirus status from the catalog of TCR beta chain sequences. The table comes from immuneACCESS by way of TCRdb, which keeps in-frame sequences with V and J called. Part of the clones is missing from these tables; in studies checked, under half for an unresolved V gene and the rest for unknown reasons. The V and J calls and clone size are taken from that table; D and trimming were inferred from the DNA. The sample yields about 150,000 clones; around 90% were counted once. Under 8% of the sample lies in the top ten. CDR1 and CDR2, looked up from the germline V gene, are ENHRY and SYGVKD. Taken from cysteine to phenylalanine, the CDR3 has 15 residues. Only the CDR3 region is kept as DNA, spanning 45 bases read in frame from base 1. V trim: 5 bases; J trim: 7 bases; unmatched bases: 8.

With regard to this clone: Its target antigen remains unknown. Base qualities are missing; no much larger clone stands one base away.

The donors were included in the validation cohort of 120 subjects, a group kept apart from the roughly 610-subject first cohort. The rearranged segments are TRBV10-3 and TRBJ1-6; 7 bases in the middle match TRBD1. The source material was PBMCs. The receptor was isolated from a woman aged 25 to 39 in good health and CMV-seropositive. Here is the DNA: TGTGCCATCAGTTCCCACAGGGGTCCAAATTCACCCCTCCACTTT. Its protein reads: CAISSHRGPNSPLHF.